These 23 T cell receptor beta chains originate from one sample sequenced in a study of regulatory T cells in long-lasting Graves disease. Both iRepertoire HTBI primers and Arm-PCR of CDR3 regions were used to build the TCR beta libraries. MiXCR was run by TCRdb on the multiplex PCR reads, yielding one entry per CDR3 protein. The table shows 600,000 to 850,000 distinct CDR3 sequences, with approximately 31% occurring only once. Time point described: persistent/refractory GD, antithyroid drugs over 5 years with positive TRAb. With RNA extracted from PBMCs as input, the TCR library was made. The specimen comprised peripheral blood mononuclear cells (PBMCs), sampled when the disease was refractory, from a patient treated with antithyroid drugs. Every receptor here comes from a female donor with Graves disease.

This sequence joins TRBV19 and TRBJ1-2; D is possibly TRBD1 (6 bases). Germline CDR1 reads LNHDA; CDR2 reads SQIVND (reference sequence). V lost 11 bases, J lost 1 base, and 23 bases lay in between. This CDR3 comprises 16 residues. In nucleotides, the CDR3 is TGTGCCGCGAACCGGGGGGGGCGTCAAGATAACTATGGCTACACCTTC. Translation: CAANRGGRQDNYGYTF.

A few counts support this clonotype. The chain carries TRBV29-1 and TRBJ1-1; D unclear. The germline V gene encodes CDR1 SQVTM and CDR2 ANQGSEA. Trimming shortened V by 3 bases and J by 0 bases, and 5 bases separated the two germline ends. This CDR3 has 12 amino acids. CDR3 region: CSVEGMNTEAFF. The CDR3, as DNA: TGCAGCGTTGAGGGGATGAACACTGAAGCTTTCTTT.

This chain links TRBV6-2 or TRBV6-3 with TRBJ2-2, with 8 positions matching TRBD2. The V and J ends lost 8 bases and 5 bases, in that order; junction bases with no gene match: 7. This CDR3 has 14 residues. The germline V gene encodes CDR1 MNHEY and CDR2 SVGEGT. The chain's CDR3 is CASREGVMTGELFF. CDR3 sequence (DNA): TGTGCCAGCCGGGAGGGTGTAATGACCGGGGAGCTGTTTTTT.

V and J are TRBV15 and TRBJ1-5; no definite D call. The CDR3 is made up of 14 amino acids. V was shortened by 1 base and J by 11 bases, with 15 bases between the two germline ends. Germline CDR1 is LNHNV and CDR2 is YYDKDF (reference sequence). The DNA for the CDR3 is TGTGCCACCAGCAGAGGGGGAGGGTTTGTGTCCCAGCATTTT. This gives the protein CATSRGGGFVSQHF.

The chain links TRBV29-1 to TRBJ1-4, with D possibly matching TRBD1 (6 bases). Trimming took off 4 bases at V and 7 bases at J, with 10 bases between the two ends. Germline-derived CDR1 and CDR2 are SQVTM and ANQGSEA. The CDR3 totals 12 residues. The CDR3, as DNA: TGCAGCGTTGGGCAGGGGAGTGAAAAACTGTTTTTT. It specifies CSVGQGSEKLFF. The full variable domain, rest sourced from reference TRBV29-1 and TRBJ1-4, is SAVISQKPSRDICQRGTSLTIQCQVDSQVTMMFWYRQQPGQSLTLIATANQGSEATYESGFVIDKFPISRPNLTFSTLTVSNMSPEDSSIYLCSVGQGSEKLFFGSGTQLSVL.

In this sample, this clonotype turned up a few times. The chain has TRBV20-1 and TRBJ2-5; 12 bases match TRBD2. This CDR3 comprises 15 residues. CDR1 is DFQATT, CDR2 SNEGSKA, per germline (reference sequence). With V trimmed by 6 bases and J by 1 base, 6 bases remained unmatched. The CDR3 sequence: CSARLAGELQETQYF. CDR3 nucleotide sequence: TGCAGTGCCAGACTAGCGGGAGAGCTCCAAGAGACCCAGTACTTC.

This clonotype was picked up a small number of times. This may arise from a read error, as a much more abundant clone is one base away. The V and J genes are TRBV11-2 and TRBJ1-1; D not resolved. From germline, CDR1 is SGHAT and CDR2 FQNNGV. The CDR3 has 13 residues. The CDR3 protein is CANSFKEGSEAFF. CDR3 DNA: TGTGCCAACAGCTTTAAGGAGGGTAGTGAAGCTTTCTTT.

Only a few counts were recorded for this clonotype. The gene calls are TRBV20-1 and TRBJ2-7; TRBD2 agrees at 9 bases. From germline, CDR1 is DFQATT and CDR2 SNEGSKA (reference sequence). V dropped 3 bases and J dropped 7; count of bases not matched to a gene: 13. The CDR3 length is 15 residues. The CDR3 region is CSASSSGGRAGEQYF. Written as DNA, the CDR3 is TGCAGTGCTAGCTCCTCGGGCGGGAGGGCCGGTGAGCAGTACTTC.

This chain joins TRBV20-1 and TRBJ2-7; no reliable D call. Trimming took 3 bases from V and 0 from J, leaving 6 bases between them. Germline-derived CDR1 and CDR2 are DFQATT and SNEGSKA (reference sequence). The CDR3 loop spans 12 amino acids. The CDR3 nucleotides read TGCAGTGCTAGTTTGAGCTCCTACGAGCAGTACTTC. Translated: CSASLSSYEQYF.

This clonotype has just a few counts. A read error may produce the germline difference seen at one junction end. As DNA, the CDR3 is TGCGCCAGCACCTTGGGGCGGACAGGTTCAGCTTTCTTT. It yields the protein CASTLGRTGSAFF. The genes are TRBV5-1 and TRBJ1-1; 7 bases agree with TRBD1. Per the germline V gene, CDR1 is SGHRS and CDR2 is YFSETQ. CDR3 length: 13 residues.

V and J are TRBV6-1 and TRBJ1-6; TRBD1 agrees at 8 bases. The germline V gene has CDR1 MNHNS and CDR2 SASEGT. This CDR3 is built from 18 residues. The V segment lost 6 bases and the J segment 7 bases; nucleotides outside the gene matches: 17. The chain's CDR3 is CASSQTPVWTGKNSPLHF. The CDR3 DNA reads TGTGCCAGCAGCCAGACACCTGTCTGGACAGGGAAAAATTCACCCCTCCACTTT.

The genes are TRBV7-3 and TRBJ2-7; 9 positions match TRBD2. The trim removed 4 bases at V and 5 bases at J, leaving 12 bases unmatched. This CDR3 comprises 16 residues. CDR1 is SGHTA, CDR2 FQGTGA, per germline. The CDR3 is CASSSHSGSGGDEQYF. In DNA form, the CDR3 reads TGTGCCAGCAGCTCCCATAGCGGGAGCGGTGGGGACGAGCAGTACTTC.

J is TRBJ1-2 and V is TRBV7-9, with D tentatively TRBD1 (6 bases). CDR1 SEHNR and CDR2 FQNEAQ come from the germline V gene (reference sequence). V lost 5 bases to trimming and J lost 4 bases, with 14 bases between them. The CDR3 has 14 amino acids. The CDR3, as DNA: TGTGCCAGCAGCCGCGGACAGACAGTCTATGGCTACACCTTC. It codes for CASSRGQTVYGYTF.

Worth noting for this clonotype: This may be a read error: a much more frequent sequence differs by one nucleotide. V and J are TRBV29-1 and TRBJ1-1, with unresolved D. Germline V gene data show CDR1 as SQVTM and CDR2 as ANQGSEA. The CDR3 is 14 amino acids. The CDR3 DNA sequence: TGCAACGTTGGGCCGCCGGATTTGAACACTGAAGCTTTCTTT. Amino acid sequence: CNVGPPDLNTEAFF.

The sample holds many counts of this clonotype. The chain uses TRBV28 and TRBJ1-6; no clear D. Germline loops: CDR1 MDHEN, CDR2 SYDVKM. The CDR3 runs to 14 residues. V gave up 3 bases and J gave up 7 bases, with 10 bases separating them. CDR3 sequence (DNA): TGTGCCAGCAGTTTCAAGCTCCTAAATTCACCCCTCCACTTT. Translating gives CASSFKLLNSPLHF.

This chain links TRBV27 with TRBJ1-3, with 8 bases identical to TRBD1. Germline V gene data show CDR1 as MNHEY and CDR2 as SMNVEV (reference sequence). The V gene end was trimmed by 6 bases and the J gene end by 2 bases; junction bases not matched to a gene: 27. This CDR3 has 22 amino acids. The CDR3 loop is CASSPKVGWTGLSSPPGNTIYF. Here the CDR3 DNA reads TGTGCCAGCAGCCCTAAGGTGGGTTGGACAGGGTTATCCTCCCCTCCTGGAAACACCATATATTTT.

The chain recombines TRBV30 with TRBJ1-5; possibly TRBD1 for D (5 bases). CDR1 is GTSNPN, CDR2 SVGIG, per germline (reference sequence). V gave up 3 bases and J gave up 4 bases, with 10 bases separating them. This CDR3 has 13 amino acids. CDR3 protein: CAWRETENQPQHF. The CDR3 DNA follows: TGTGCCTGGAGGGAGACAGAAAATCAGCCCCAGCATTTT. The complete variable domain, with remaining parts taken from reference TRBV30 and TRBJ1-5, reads SQTIHQWPATLVQPVGSPLSLECTVEGTSNPNLYWYRQAAGRGLQLLFYSVGIGQISSEVPQNLSASRPQDRQFILSSKKLLLSDSGFYLCAWRETENQPQHFGDGTRLSIL.

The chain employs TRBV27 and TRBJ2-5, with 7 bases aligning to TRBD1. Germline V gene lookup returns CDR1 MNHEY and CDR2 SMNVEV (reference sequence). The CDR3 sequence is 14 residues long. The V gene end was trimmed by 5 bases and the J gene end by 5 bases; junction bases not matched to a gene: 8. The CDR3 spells CASSTIQGTETQYF. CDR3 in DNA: TGTGCCAGCAGTACCATACAGGGGACGGAGACCCAGTACTTC.

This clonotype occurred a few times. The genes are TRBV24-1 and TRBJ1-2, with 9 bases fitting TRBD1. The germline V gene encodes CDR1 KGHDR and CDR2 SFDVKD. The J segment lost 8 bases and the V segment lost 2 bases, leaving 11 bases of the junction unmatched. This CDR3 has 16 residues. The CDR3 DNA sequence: TGTGCCACCAGTGATTCCGGGACAGGGAAAACTGGCGGCTACACCTTC. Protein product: CATSDSGTGKTGGYTF.

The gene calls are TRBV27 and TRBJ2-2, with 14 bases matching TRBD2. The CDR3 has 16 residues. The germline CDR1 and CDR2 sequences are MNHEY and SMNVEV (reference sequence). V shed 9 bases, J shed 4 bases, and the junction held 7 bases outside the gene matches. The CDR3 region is CASRLAGGPSTGELFF. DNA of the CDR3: TGTGCCAGTAGACTAGCGGGAGGGCCTAGCACCGGGGAGCTGTTTTTT.

Here the CDR3 DNA reads TGTGCCAGCAGCTTCGGGAGCACACCCAGCTACGAGCAGTACTTC. It specifies CASSFGSTPSYEQYF. V is TRBV13 and J is TRBJ2-7; D is perhaps TRBD2 (6 bases). The germline V gene encodes CDR1 PRHDT and CDR2 FYEKMQ (reference sequence). V lost 3 bases to trimming and J lost 3 bases, with 15 bases between them. This CDR3 is built from 15 residues.

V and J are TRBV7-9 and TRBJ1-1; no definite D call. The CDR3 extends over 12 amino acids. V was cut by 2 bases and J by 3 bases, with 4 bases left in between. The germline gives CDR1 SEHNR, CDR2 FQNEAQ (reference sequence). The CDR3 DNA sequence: TGTGCCAGCAGCTTAAAAGACACTGAAGCTTTCTTT. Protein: CASSLKDTEAFF.

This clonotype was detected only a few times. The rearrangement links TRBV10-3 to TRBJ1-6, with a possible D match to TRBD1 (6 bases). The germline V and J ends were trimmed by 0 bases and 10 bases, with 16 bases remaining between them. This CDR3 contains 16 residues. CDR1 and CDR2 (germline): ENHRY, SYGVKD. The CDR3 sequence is CAISESQGLGRSPLHF. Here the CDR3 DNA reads TGTGCCATCAGTGAGTCACAGGGACTGGGGAGGTCACCCCTCCACTTT.